Reported below is one TCR beta chain. Its antigen is as yet unknown. Trimming pared 1 base from V and 1 base from J, leaving 10 bases between. This CDR3 has 15 amino acids. Germline V gene data show CDR1 as LNHNV and CDR2 as YYDKDF (reference sequence). Free of recent acute infections or vaccinations, the donors were healthy HIV-negative adults. Splitting the CD4+ cells yielded a CD45RA+ naive subset and a CD45RA-negative memory subset. Assay used: immunoSEQ multiplex PCR; TCRdb lists only in-frame clones, some missing. The sample carries 2 million to 3 million clones, approximately 94% recorded once. The data stem from a study of shared clonotypes between healthy human individuals. About the study: CD4 naive and memory got three plates each, CD8 naive two, CD8 memory one.

Study findings and constraints: Memory subsets had estimated richness that was generally smaller than that of naive subsets.

This sequence joins TRBV15 and TRBJ2-5; D may be TRBD2 (6 bases). Sample: naive CD4+ T cells from PBMCs. Subset indicated: CD45RA+ positively selected. This clonotype originated in a man younger than 35 in good health. Some clones in this sample may be carry-over from other donors' samples. CDR3 bases: TGTGCCACCAGCAGAGGCGCCGGGAGCCAAGAGACCCAGTACTTC. Its translation: CATSRGAGSQETQYF.